This TCR beta chain was identified during a study of cytomegalovirus exposure and HLA in healthy donors. Study findings and constraints: The authors later found TCR association rates varying by HLA locus, with DRB1 most and HLA-C fewest. Follow-up analysis later connected one missense variant in DCLRE1C with trimming of TCR beta V- and J-genes. Certain indistinguishable V segments, among them TRBV6-2 and TRBV6-3, were excluded.

The study sampled nominally healthy donors, though unrecorded immune exposures were likely. PCR used 60 Vbeta primers and 13 Jbeta primers. Some clones are missing from TCRdb's copy, which holds only in-frame ones; the method was immunoSEQ multiplex PCR. Here the sample spans approximately 170,000 clones, 75% being singletons. The trim removed 0 bases at V and 2 bases at J, leaving 6 bases unmatched. Germline assignment: CDR1 SGHRS and CDR2 YFSETQ. The CDR3 has 17 amino acids. About this clone itself: The antigen is unknown.

V usage is TRBV5-1 and J usage is TRBJ2-7, with TRBD2 matching 12 bases. What was sequenced was PBMCs. The TCR sequence derives from a male donor in good health and CMV-seronegative. As DNA, the CDR3 is TGCGCCAGCAGCTTGGCCTTTCTAGCGGGAGGGCCCTACGAGCAGTACTTC. Translation gives CASSLAFLAGGPYEQYF.